This T cell receptor (beta chain) was sequenced during a study of T cell responses to AZD1222 COVID-19 vaccine. Regarding the study as a whole: The CD4 TCRs associated with vaccination extended across spike and predominated at 160-218 and 743-854. Spike-specific TCR breadth and depth grew following two AZD1222 doses.

The trim removed 4 bases at V and 2 bases at J, leaving 5 bases unmatched. The CDR3 covers 15 residues. Germline V gene lookup returns CDR1 SEHNR and CDR2 FQNEAQ (reference sequence). Notes on this clone: Antigen specificity is unknown.

Produced via immunoSEQ multiplex PCR; TCRdb's table is partial and in-frame only. The table has 90,000 to 120,000 clones, 70% to 90% seen once. The sequencing used peripheral blood, collected 28 days after the second AZD1222 dose. V is TRBV7-9 and J is TRBJ2-3; 8 bases are shared with TRBD1. The sequence was obtained from an adult who received the AZD1222 COVID-19 vaccine. As DNA, the CDR3 is TGTGCCAGCAGCTCCGGGACAGGATACACAGATACGCAGTATTTT. Translating gives CASSSGTGYTDTQYF.